The present entry profiles one TCR beta chain with its context. Its matching antigen is unknown. This CDR3 contains 15 residues. Germline CDR1 reads SGDLS; CDR2 reads YYNGEE. The data stem from a study of CXCR3-negative and CXCR3-positive naive CD8 T cells. Notes on the study in general: Higher TRB CDR3 hydrophobicity marked CXCR3-positive naive cells relative to CXCR3-negative naive cells.

Among CD8+ T cells, naive ones were CD45RO-CCR7+CD27+CD95-. UMI-labeled 5' RACE TRB cDNA libraries were prepared from the cells. TCRdb reprocessed the 5' RACE reads, with one entry per CDR3 protein and no DNA. The table counts just under 90,000 distinct CDR3 sequences; roughly 0.89% lies in the top ten. Source material: naive CXCR3+ CD8+ T cells from blood. Subset specified: CD45RO-CCR7+CD27+CD95- naive CD8+ T cells expressing CXCR3 (TNR3+). This chain joins TRBV9 and TRBJ2-1. The sequence came from a human donor in good health. Some clones in this sample may be carry-over from other donors' samples. Here the CDR3 reads CASSVGVKEYNEQFF.